Listed below are T cell receptor beta chains from one sample, sequenced in a study of regulatory T cells in long-lasting Graves disease. Using its own MiXCR run on the multiplex PCR reads, TCRdb lists one record per CDR3 protein. The sample has under 450,000 distinct CDR3 sequences, about 20% seen once. Sequenced material: peripheral blood mononuclear cells (PBMCs), taken when the disease was refractory, from a patient treated with antithyroid drugs. All receptors come from a female donor with Graves disease. CDR3s include the opening cysteine and the closing phenylalanine or tryptophan. Fields, in order: D gene, clone size, V gene, J gene, CDR3 protein, CDR3 DNA. D genes are given only for firm matches. Size is omitted from some rows. Given values are once, few, many or a class for expanded clones.

D: .
size: .
V: TRBV20-1
J: TRBJ2-3
CDR3: CSAEDRIAWGTDTQYF
DNA: TGCAGTGCTGAGGACCGAATCGCTTGGGGCACAGATACGCAGTATTTT

D: TRBD2
size: many
V: TRBV27
J: TRBJ2-7
CDR3: CASSPTSGNYEQYF
DNA: TGTGCCAGCAGTCCAACTAGCGGCAACTACGAGCAGTACTTC

D: .
size: few
V: TRBV12-3/TRBV12-4
J: TRBJ1-5
CDR3: CASSIYERRAQHF
DNA: TGTGCCAGCAGTATATACGAGCGAAGGGCCCAGCATTTT

D: TRBD1
size: .
V: TRBV20-1
J: TRBJ2-5
CDR3: CSARAEGQGRLRTQYF
DNA: TGCAGTGCTAGAGCAGAAGGACAGGGACGGTTACGGACCCAGTACTTC

D: .
size: many
V: TRBV30
J: TRBJ1-2
CDR3: CAWSVIGHGYTF
DNA: TGTGCCTGGAGTGTAATCGGCCATGGCTACACCTTC

D: .
size: .
V: TRBV6-1
J: TRBJ1-2
CDR3: CASHREIYGYTF
DNA: TGTGCCAGCCACAGGGAGATCTATGGCTACACCTTC

D: .
size: many
V: TRBV2
J: TRBJ1-1
CDR3: CASSEGRRAFF
DNA: TGTGCCAGCAGTGAAGGGCGAAGAGCTTTCTTT

D: .
size: few
V: TRBV20-1
J: TRBJ1-2
CDR3: CSARAASGKYGYTF
DNA: TGCAGTGCTAGAGCAGCGAGCGGCAAATATGGCTACACCTTC

D: .
size: many
V: TRBV7-2
J: TRBJ2-7
CDR3: CASSPSLRGGYEQYF
DNA: TGTGCCAGCAGCCCCTCACTAAGGGGAGGCTACGAGCAGTACTTC

D: .
size: many
V: TRBV20-1
J: TRBJ1-2
CDR3: CSARVGAGRLYGYTF
DNA: TGCAGTGCGCGCGTGGGGGCCGGTAGGCTCTATGGCTACACCTTC

D: .
size: few
V: TRBV7-2
J: TRBJ2-7
CDR3: CASQDYSRLDRSSYEQYF
DNA: TGTGCCAGCCAAGATTACAGCAGACTTGACCGAAGCTCCTACGAGCAGTACTTC

D: .
size: many
V: TRBV2
J: TRBJ2-2
CDR3: CASSESGGGTGELFF
DNA: TGTGCCAGCAGTGAGAGTGGAGGGGGCACCGGGGAGCTGTTTTTT

D: TRBD1
size: many
V: TRBV28
J: TRBJ2-7
CDR3: CASSQPSTGGSYEQYF
DNA: TGTGCCAGCAGTCAACCATCGACAGGGGGGTCCTACGAGCAGTACTTC

D: .
size: .
V: TRBV7-2
J: TRBJ2-3
CDR3: CASSLFTRVGSTDTQYF
DNA: TGTGCCAGCAGCTTATTCACCCGGGTCGGAAGCACAGATACGCAGTATTTT

D: TRBD1
size: many
V: TRBV28
J: TRBJ1-2
CDR3: CASETSIQGARGYTF
DNA: TGTGCCAGCGAGACGTCGATACAGGGGGCGCGGGGCTACACCTTC

D: TRBD1
size: .
V: TRBV13
J: TRBJ2-7
CDR3: CASSDRVDGYEQYF
DNA: TGTGCCAGCAGCGACAGGGTGGATGGATACGAGCAGTACTTC

D: .
size: many
V: TRBV2
J: TRBJ2-5
CDR3: CASSEIRLRQTQETQYF
DNA: TGTGCCAGCAGTGAAATCCGTCTCCGACAGACACAAGAGACCCAGTACTTC

D: TRBD1
size: many
V: TRBV20-1
J: TRBJ1-2
CDR3: CSANSGQGNYGYTF
DNA: TGCAGTGCTAATAGCGGACAGGGTAACTATGGCTACACCTTC

D: TRBD2
size: .
V: TRBV24-1
J: TRBJ2-5
CDR3: CATSDLLSGGKETQYF
DNA: TGTGCCACCAGTGATTTATTGAGCGGGGGAAAAGAGACCCAGTACTTC

D: TRBD1
size: .
V: TRBV5-1
J: TRBJ1-2
CDR3: CARTGDHGYTF
DNA: TGCGCCCGGACAGGGGATCATGGCTACACCTTC

D: .
size: many
V: TRBV28
J: TRBJ2-5
CDR3: CASSFIAASGQTQYF
DNA: TGTGCCAGCAGTTTTATAGCGGCGAGCGGCCAGACCCAGTACTTC

D: TRBD2
size: many
V: TRBV6-1
J: TRBJ2-2
CDR3: CASTTSGLAGVNTGELFF
DNA: TGTGCCAGCACTACCTCGGGACTAGCGGGAGTGAACACCGGGGAGCTGTTTTTT

D: .
size: many
V: TRBV3-1
J: TRBJ1-1
CDR3: CASSQASEAFF
DNA: TGTGCCAGCAGCCAAGCGTCTGAAGCTTTCTTT

D: TRBD1
size: .
V: TRBV9
J: TRBJ1-2
CDR3: CASSVAGTGSYGYTF
DNA: TGTGCCAGCAGCGTAGCAGGGACAGGGAGCTATGGCTACACCTTC

D: .
size: .
V: TRBV30
J: TRBJ1-5
CDR3: CAWSLGSGGNQPQHF
DNA: TGTGCCTGGAGCTTGGGTTCGGGCGGCAATCAGCCCCAGCATTTT

D: .
size: .
V: TRBV18
J: TRBJ2-7
CDR3: CASSPPGLSVYEQYF
DNA: TGTGCCAGCTCACCACCTGGACTATCCGTCTACGAGCAGTACTTC

D: .
size: many
V: TRBV20-1
J: TRBJ1-1
CDR3: CSARDHPADTEAFF
DNA: TGCAGTGCTAGAGACCACCCGGCGGACACTGAAGCTTTCTTT